This TCR beta chain stems from a study of T cell clonotyping in hematopoietic cell transplantation. Germline CDR1 reads SGHRS; CDR2 reads YFSETQ. There are 15 residues in the CDR3. V shed 4 bases and J shed 3 bases, with 16 bases lying between them. The table came from immunoSEQ multiplex PCR; TCRdb's copy has only in-frame clones and leaves some out. Of roughly 45,000 clones in the sample, approximately 90% were seen once. Time point denoted: recipient sample about 28 days before transplant, after cytoreduction. The clonotype comes from a man between 60 and 75 years old with biphenotypic leukemia. Some clones in this sample may be carry-over from other donors' samples. The chain couples TRBV5-1 to TRBJ1-2; D remains unclear. Sequences were derived from peripheral blood mononuclear cells, sampled before stem cell transplant. The DNA for the CDR3 is TGCGCCAGCAGCCGGGAGGGCAGGTCTGACTATGGCTACACCTTC. Translating gives CASSREGRSDYGYTF.